This T cell receptor (beta chain) was captured by sequencing in a study of cytomegalovirus exposure and HLA in healthy donors. The PCR used 60 Vbeta and 13 Jbeta primers. Generated by immunoSEQ multiplex PCR, the TCRdb table keeps only in-frame clones and is missing some. The sample lists 150,000 to 180,000 clones, roughly 77% seen once, with about 8.3% in the top ten. Deletions cut 6 bases from V and 3 bases from J, with 11 bases between. The CDR3 has 13 amino acids. The germline CDR1 and CDR2 sequences are SGHTA and FQGNSA. V gene TRBV7-2 combines with J gene TRBJ1-2; TRBD1 might be the D (6 bases). Sequencing was performed on PBMCs. This clonotype was obtained from a man between 25 and 39 years old in good health and CMV-seropositive. Written as DNA, the CDR3 is TGTGCCAGCAGTTCCGGGACACACTATGGCTACACCTTC. Translating gives CASSSGTHYGYTF. The variable domain in full, with the rest retrieved from reference TRBV7-2 and TRBJ1-2, is GAGVSQSPSNKVTEKGKDVELRCDPISGHTALYWYRQSLGQGLEFLIYFQGNSAPDKSGLPSDRFSAERTGGSVSTLTIQRTQQEDSAVYLCASSSGTHYGYTFGSGTRLTVV.